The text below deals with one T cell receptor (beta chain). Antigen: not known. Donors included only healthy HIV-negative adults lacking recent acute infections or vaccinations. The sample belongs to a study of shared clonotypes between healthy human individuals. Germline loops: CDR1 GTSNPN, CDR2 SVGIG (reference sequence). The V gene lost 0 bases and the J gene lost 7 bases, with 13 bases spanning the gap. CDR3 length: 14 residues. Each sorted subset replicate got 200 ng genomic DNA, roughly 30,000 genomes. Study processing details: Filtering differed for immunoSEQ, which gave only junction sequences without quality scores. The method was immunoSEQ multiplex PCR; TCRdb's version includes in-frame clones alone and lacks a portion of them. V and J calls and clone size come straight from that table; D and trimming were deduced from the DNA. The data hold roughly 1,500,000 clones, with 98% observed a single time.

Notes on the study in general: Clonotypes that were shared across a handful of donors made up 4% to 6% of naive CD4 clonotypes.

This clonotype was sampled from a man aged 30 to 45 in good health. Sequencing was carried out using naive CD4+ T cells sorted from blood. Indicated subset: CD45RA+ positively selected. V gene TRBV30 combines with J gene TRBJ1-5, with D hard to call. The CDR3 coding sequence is TGTGCCTGGAGTGTTGGAGTTTCCGAACAGCCCCAGCATTTT. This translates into CAWSVGVSEQPQHF.